This TCR beta chain was sequenced for a study of blood T cell repertoires in COVID-19. Turning to the study itself: Sites in the United States, Italy and Spain provided acute and convalescent COVID-19 samples. Sample material is recorded as cDNA or gDNA derived from T cells, B-cell-depleted T cells, or PBMCs.

This clone was found many times. The V segment lost 3 bases and the J segment 4 bases; nucleotides outside the gene matches: 6. The CDR3 covers 15 residues. CDR1 is SGHRS, CDR2 YFSETQ, per germline. In the original processing: Reference gene primer amplification gave nucleated cell count estimates. TCRdb keeps only in-frame clones here, not all; method: immunoSEQ multiplex PCR. D and trimming were read from the DNA, whereas the V and J calls and clone size are those reported in that table. The sample has some 260,000 clones; about four fifths are singletons. Sample: peripheral blood. The rearrangement uses TRBV5-1 and TRBJ2-2, with 7 bases that match TRBD1. This sequence was found in a man older than 75 with acute or convalescent COVID-19. The CDR3: CASSSTGWGTGELFF. CDR3 in DNA: TGCGCCAGCAGCTCGACAGGGTGGGGCACCGGGGAGCTGTTTTTT.